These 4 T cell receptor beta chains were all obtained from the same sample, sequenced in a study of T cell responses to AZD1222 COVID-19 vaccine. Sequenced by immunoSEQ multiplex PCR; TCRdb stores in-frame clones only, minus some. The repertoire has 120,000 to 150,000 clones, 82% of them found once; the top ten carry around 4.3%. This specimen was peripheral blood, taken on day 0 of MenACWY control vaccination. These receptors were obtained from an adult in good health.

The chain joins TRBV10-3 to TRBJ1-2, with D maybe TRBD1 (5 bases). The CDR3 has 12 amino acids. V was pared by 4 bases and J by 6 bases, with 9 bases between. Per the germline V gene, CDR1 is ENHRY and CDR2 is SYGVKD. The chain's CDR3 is CAISVGEHGYTF. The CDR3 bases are TGTGCCATCAGTGTAGGGGAACATGGCTACACCTTC.

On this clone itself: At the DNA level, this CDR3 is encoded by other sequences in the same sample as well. In nucleotides, the CDR3 is TGTGCCATCAGTGAGTTGGGTAATTCACCCCTCCACTTT. As protein: CAISELGNSPLHF. The chain links TRBV10-3 to TRBJ1-6; D is uncertain. Trimming cost V 1 base and J 6 bases, with 4 bases left between them. This CDR3 is 13 amino acids long. In germline, CDR1 is ENHRY, CDR2 SYGVKD.

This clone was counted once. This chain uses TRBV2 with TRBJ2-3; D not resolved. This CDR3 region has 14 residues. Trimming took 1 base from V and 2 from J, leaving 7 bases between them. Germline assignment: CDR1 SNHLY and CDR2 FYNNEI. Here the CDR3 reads CASSEGSFTDTQYF. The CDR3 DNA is TGTGCCAGCAGTGAAGGGTCCTTCACAGATACGCAGTATTTT.

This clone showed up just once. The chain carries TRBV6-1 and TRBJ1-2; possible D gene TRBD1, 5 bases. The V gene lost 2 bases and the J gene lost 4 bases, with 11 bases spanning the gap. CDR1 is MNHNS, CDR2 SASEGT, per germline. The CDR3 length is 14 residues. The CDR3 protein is CASSERRRGYGYTF. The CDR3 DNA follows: TGTGCCAGCAGTGAACGCAGAAGGGGCTATGGCTACACCTTC.